The T cell receptor (beta chain) under discussion was sequenced for a study of T cells in Graves' hyperthyroidism and ophthalmopathy. General study points: Blood also held most thyroid clonotypes expanded beyond 0.001. In the analysis, a 13 V-J model separated ophthalmopathy from stable hyperthyroidism.

Trimming took off 0 bases at V and 7 bases at J, with 11 bases between the two ends. The CDR3 covers 14 residues. Per germline, CDR1 SGHRS and CDR2 YFSETQ. This clonotype was seen a few times. What it binds is unknown. Amplification yielded TCR beta CDR3 regions, with RNA transcripts as the source. Using the HTBI primer set, a first-round RT-PCR was run on the TCR CDR3. TCRdb ran MiXCR on the multiplex PCR reads and lists one entry per CDR3 protein. Among about 500,000 distinct CDR3 sequences listed, about a sixth were seen once. The material sequenced was blood. The chain uses TRBV5-1 and TRBJ2-1, with D unresolved. The origin of this receptor is a woman under 30 with Graves' hyperthyroidism. The DNA of the CDR3 is TGCGCCAGCAGCTTGGGGGGTTCGTGGAATGAGCAGTTCTTC. Protein sequence: CASSLGGSWNEQFF. Together with reference TRBV5-1 and TRBJ2-1, the CDR3 gives the full variable domain: KAGVTQTPRYLIKTRGQQVTLSCSPISGHRSVSWYQQTPGQGLQFLFEYFSETQRNKGNFPGRFSGRQFSNSRSEMNVSTLELGDSALYLCASSLGGSWNEQFFGPGTRLTVL.